This note documents a single T cell receptor beta chain sequence. Its antigen is as yet unknown. This record comes from a study of OX40 agonist ivuxolimab in advanced cancers. Study-wide results and caveats: The work left the antigen specificity of expanded peripheral T cells undetermined.

V was pared by 6 bases and J by 4 bases, with 16 bases between. From germline, CDR1 is SGHTA and CDR2 FQGNSA. The CDR3 contains 15 residues. Sampling of blood occurred at baseline, cycle 4 day 1, and cycle 7 day 1. Sequencing used immunoSEQ multiplex PCR; TCRdb keeps in-frame clones, though not all of them. The table has roughly 58,000 clones, 84% seen once. The TCR sequence derives from an adult with an advanced solid tumor such as melanoma, head and neck, liver or kidney cancer. The chain couples TRBV7-2 to TRBJ2-1, with D possibly being TRBD1 (6 bases). The sample here was CD4+ or CD8+ T cells sorted from blood, taken in a trial of the OX40 agonist ivuxolimab. CDR3 nucleotide sequence: TGTGCCAGCAGAACCGGGACATCGGAATACAATGAGCAGTTCTTC. It specifies CASRTGTSEYNEQFF.